Listed here are 2 T cell receptor beta chains from one sample, sequenced in a study of chemoradiotherapy in HPV16-positive cancers. The data were produced by immunoSEQ multiplex PCR, yet TCRdb's version contains in-frame clones alone and is incomplete. The repertoire holds over 1,500 clones, with approximately 73% as singletons. Sequenced material: tumor tissue, taken from a patient who underwent chemoradiotherapy. The receptors were sampled from a human donor with HPV-associated anogenital cancer.

Turning to this clone: At one boundary the junction diverges from the germline segment, which might be a read error. The chain joins TRBV2 to TRBJ1-2; D ambiguous. Germline V lookup: CDR1 SNHLY, CDR2 FYNNEI. The CDR3 length is 12 residues. The CDR3 here is CATGTKKDGYTF. The CDR3 bases are TGCGCCACGGGTACGAAGAAAGATGGCTACACCTTC.

This clone appeared a few times. The V call is TRBV4-2, the J call TRBJ2-4, with a possible D match to TRBD2 (6 bases). The V end was cut by 0 bases, the J end by 1 base, with 13 bases between. Germline CDR1 and CDR2: LGHNA and YNFKEQ. The CDR3 is made up of 17 amino acids. The CDR3 sequence: CASSQDSGSGAKNIQYF. CDR3 DNA sequence: TGTGCCAGCAGCCAAGATTCGGGGAGCGGGGCCAAAAACATTCAGTACTTC.